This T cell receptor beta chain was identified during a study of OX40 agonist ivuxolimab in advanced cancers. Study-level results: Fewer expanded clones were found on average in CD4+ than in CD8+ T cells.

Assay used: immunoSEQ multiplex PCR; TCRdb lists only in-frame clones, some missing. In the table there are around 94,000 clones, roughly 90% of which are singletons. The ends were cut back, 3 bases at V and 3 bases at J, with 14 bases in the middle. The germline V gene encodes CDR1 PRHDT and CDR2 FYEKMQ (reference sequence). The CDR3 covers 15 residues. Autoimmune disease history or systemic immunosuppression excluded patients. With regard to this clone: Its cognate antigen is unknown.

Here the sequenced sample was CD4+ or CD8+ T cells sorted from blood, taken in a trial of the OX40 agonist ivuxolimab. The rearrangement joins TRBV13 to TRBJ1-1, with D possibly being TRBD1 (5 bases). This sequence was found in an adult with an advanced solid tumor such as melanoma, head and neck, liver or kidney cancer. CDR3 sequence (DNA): TGTGCCAGCAGCTTTAGTATGGGGCGGGACACTGAAGCTTTCTTT. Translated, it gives CASSFSMGRDTEAFF.